A selection of T cell receptor beta chains follows, all from one sample in a study of blood T cell repertoires in COVID-19. The repertoire was sequenced with immunoSEQ multiplex PCR; TCRdb's copy has only in-frame clones and lacks some. The sample holds 330,000 or so clones, roughly 90% seen once. Sequenced material: peripheral blood. These receptors all come from a man aged 25 to 45 with COVID-19, enrolled during active disease. The CDR3 runs from the conserved cysteine through the conserved F or W. The size entry is marked missing in some rows and otherwise reads once, few, many or a size class.

>TRBV5-5|TRBJ1-4|.
CASSLWGQGREKLFF
>TRBV28|TRBJ2-7|.
CASGAGKVSSYEQYF
>TRBV19|TRBJ1-4|.
CASSFGTLNEKLFF
>TRBV19|TRBJ2-3|.
CASSMGRGTDTQYF
>TRBV6-5|TRBJ1-1|.
CASSYETGMRTEAFF
>TRBV2|TRBJ2-1|once
CASIPGLNNEQFF
>TRBV6-2/TRBV6-3|TRBJ2-7|.
CASSPDEVPYEQYF
>TRBV5-1|TRBJ2-7|.
CASSLAPGQGGYEQYF
>TRBV6-6|TRBJ1-2|.
CASSVQGTYGYTF
>TRBV21-1|TRBJ2-7|.
CASNREDRGYEQYF
>TRBV7-2|TRBJ1-1|few
CASSRDSRSGNTEAFF
>TRBV9|TRBJ2-1|.
CASSIGGTSGPNEQFF
>TRBV3-1/TRBV3-2|TRBJ1-3|.
CASSQDGRVGNTIYF
>TRBV27|TRBJ1-5|.
CASSSRDQPQHF
>TRBV28|TRBJ1-5|.
CASSSSSYRVTGQPQHF
>TRBV7-9|TRBJ2-7|.
CASSRTRLAGEKGGYEQYF
>TRBV24-1|TRBJ2-2|.
CATSETGNKAGELFF
>TRBV9|TRBJ2-3|once
CASSVGGSTDTQYF
>TRBV7-2|TRBJ2-1|.
CASSLAGVWDEQFF
>TRBV7-8|TRBJ2-2|.
CASSFWVGQSTGELFF
>TRBV27|TRBJ2-1|.
CASTTGASGYNEQFF
>TRBV28|TRBJ1-1|few
CASSEPTGEKSFF
>TRBV7-3|TRBJ1-2|.
CASSLTGTGGYTF
>TRBV2|TRBJ1-2|.
CASSAVEGQGVDGYTF
>TRBV24-1|TRBJ2-1|.
CATSDVTGDTPYNEQFF
>TRBV9|TRBJ2-7|.
CASTPGQGANYEQYF
>TRBV5-6|TRBJ2-3|.
CASSHRVGTDTQYF
>TRBV5-6|TRBJ2-6|.
CASSLRGSHSGANVLTF
>TRBV9|TRBJ1-2|.
CASSVAVLDYGYTF
>TRBV10-3|TRBJ1-2|few
CAVTQGSYGYTF
>TRBV6-5|TRBJ1-5|.
CASSYDAGFNQPQHF
>TRBV5-6|TRBJ1-1|.
CASDSWGGAGTEAFF
>TRBV29-1|TRBJ1-1|once
CSPQSVRNTEAFF
>TRBV20-1|TRBJ1-1|.
CSARGAYEAFF
>TRBV6-6|TRBJ1-5|.
CASSYSSAGLFQPQHF
>TRBV9|TRBJ1-2|once
CASSVQGHGYTF
>TRBV7-3|TRBJ1-5|.
CASSLSGLGNQPQHF
>TRBV27|TRBJ2-4|.
CASSSNPGVGNIQYF
>TRBV19|TRBJ1-1|.
CASSTPLGREGRAEAFF
>TRBV9|TRBJ2-7|once
CASSAGGGPYEQYF
>TRBV3-1/TRBV3-2|TRBJ2-7|.
CASSRMIRDNSYEQYF
>TRBV6-2/TRBV6-3|TRBJ2-5|few
CASSRPRETQYF
>TRBV12-3/TRBV12-4|TRBJ1-2|.
CASSFWGQGYTF
>TRBV18|TRBJ1-1|once
CASSPDRGNTEAFF
>TRBV24-1|TRBJ1-4|.
CATQGQGGEKLFF
>TRBV7-7|TRBJ2-1|.
CASSFNPYNEQFF